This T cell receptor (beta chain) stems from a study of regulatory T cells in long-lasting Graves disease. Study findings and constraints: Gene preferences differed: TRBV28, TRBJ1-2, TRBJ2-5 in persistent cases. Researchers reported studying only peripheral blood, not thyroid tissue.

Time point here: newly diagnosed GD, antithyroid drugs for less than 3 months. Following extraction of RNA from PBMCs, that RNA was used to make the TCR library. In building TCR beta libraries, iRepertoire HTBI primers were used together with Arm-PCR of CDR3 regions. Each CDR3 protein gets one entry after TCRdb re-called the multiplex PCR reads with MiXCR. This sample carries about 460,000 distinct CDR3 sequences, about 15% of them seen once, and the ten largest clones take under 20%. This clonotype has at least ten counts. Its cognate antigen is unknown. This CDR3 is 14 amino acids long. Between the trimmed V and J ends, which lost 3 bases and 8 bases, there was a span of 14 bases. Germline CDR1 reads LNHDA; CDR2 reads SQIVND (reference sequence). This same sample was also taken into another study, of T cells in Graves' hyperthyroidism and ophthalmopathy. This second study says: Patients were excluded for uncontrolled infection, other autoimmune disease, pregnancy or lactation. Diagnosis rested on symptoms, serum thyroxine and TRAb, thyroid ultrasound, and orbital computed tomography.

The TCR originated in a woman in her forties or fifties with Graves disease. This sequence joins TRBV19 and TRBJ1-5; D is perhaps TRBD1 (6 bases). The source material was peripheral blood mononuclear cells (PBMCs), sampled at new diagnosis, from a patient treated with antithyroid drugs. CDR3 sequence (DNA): TGTGCCAGTAGTATCCCGGGGGGGCTGGAGCCCCAGCATTTT. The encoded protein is CASSIPGGLEPQHF.